This passage covers 9 T cell receptor beta chains from one sample sequenced in a study of neurological immune-mediated disorders. TCRdb redid the calling of the 5' RACE reads with MiXCR, one entry per CDR3 protein. The table includes some 86,000 distinct CDR3 sequences, roughly 2.6% detected once. The sequencing input was PBMCs. Every receptor here comes from a woman aged 25-40 years with multiple sclerosis.

This clonotype has at least ten counts. V gene TRBV7-9 combines with J gene TRBJ1-4; D remains ambiguous. Trimming removed 5 bases at V and 5 bases at J, with 21 bases between. Looked up from germline, CDR1 is SEHNR and CDR2 is FQNEAQ (reference sequence). This CDR3 is 17 amino acids long. The CDR3 reads CASSPPPGWADNEKLFF. The CDR3 DNA reads as TGTGCCAGCAGCCCCCCTCCGGGTTGGGCGGACAATGAAAAACTGTTTTTT.

This clonotype has a count of ten or more. The V and J genes are TRBV7-9 and TRBJ1-4, with D hard to call. Trimming removed 2 bases at V and 8 bases at J, with 6 bases between. Germline-derived CDR1 and CDR2 are SEHNR and FQNEAQ (reference sequence). The CDR3 length is 12 residues. In DNA form, the CDR3 reads TGTGCCAGCAGCTTAAGTCCAGAAAAACTGTTTTTT. Residues: CASSLSPEKLFF.

This clonotype has at least ten counts. The rearrangement joins TRBV13 to TRBJ1-3; 7 nucleotides agree with TRBD1. The CDR3 is 15 amino acids. From germline, CDR1 is PRHDT and CDR2 FYEKMQ (reference sequence). After removal of 5 bases from V and 0 bases from J, the junction contained 4 bases not matched to a gene. CDR3 sequence: CASSPRQGSGNTIYF. The DNA of the CDR3 is TGTGCCAGCAGCCCCCGACAGGGCTCTGGAAACACCATATATTTT.

This clonotype was recorded at least ten times. The V call is TRBV19, the J call TRBJ2-1; 7 bases fit TRBD2. Unmatched junction bases numbered 10, after V lost 6 bases and J lost 8 bases. The CDR3 consists of 14 residues. The germline CDR1 and CDR2 sequences are LNHDA and SQIVND (reference sequence). The CDR3 loop reads CASSKTTGRDEQFF. For the CDR3, the DNA is TGTGCCAGTAGCAAGACGACTGGGAGGGATGAGCAGTTCTTC.

The sample holds many counts of this clonotype. The CDR3 spells CASSLAGSPNIQYF. CDR3 sequence (DNA): TGCGCCAGCAGCTTGGCTGGGTCACCGAACATTCAGTACTTC. This rearrangement joins TRBV5-1 to TRBJ2-4; D not resolved. Trimming stripped 0 bases from V and 7 bases from J, with 11 bases between. CDR1 and CDR2 (germline): SGHRS, YFSETQ. CDR3 length equals 14 residues.

Turning to this clonotype: It may be a read error: a sequence one base away is much more abundant. The V and J genes are TRBV6-5 and TRBJ2-7, with unresolved D. The CDR3 spans 11 residues. Germline assignment: CDR1 MNHEY and CDR2 SVGAGI. CDR3 protein: CDSSYGNEQYF. CDR3 sequence (DNA): TGTGACAGCAGTTACGGCAACGAGCAGTACTTC.

This clonotype was detected ten times or more. The chain has TRBV7-9 and TRBJ2-1; tentative D call: TRBD1 (5 bases). V shed 2 bases and J shed 0 bases, with 17 bases lying between them. Germline-derived CDR1 and CDR2 are SEHNR and FQNEAQ (reference sequence). CDR3 size: 18 residues. The CDR3 coding sequence is TGTGCCAGCAGCTTATTTTGGCAGGGAAGATTCTCCTACAATGAGCAGTTCTTC. It codes for CASSLFWQGRFSYNEQFF. The whole variable domain, remainder taken from reference TRBV7-9 and TRBJ2-1, is DTGVSQNPRHKITKRGQNVTFRCDPISEHNRLYWYRQTLGQGPEFLTYFQNEAQLEKSRLLSDRFSAERPKGSFSTLEIQRTEQGDSAMYLCASSLFWQGRFSYNEQFFGPGTRLTVL.

The table lists this clonotype with many counts. The chain couples TRBV29-1 to TRBJ2-2; D not resolved. Trimming left V 5 bases short and J 5 bases short, with 21 bases between. Germline V CDR1 and CDR2: SQVTM, ANQGSEA. CDR3 length: 16 residues. In DNA form, the CDR3 reads TGCAGCGTTCTCGGGTCTTTAGATTCCAAGACCGGGGAGCTGTTTTTT. Translated: CSVLGSLDSKTGELFF.

Ten or more counts support this clonotype. The rearrangement uses TRBV29-1 and TRBJ2-7, with 7 bases fitting TRBD2. The V gene end was trimmed by 3 bases and the J gene end by 3 bases; junction bases not matched to a gene: 11. The CDR3 has 15 amino acids. Germline V lookup: CDR1 SQVTM, CDR2 ANQGSEA. In DNA form, the CDR3 reads TGCAGCGTTGAGCCCGCTAGCGGTCCGGGCTACGAGCAGTACTTC. Protein product: CSVEPASGPGYEQYF.